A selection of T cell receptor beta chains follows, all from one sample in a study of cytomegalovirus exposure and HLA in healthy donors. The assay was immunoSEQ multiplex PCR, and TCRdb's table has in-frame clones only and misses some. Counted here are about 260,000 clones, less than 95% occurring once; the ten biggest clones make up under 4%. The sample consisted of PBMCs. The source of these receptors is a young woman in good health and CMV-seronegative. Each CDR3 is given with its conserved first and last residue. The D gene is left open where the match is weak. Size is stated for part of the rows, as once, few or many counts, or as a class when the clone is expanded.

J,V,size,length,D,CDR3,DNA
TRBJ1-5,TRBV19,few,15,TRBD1,CASNSEGQGGQPQHF,TGTGCCAGTAACTCAGAAGGACAGGGGGGTCAGCCCCAGCATTTT
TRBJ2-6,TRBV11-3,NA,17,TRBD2,CASTGTSGTSGANVLTF,TGTGCCAGCACCGGGACTAGCGGGACCTCTGGGGCCAACGTCCTGACTTTC
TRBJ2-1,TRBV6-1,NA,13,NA,CASSEFTDSEQFF,TGTGCCAGCAGTGAGTTTACGGACTCTGAGCAGTTCTTC
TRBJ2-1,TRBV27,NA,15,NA,CASSLSGDSGNEQFF,TGTGCCAGCAGTTTATCCGGGGACTCGGGCAATGAGCAGTTCTTC
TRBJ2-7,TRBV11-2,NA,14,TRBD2,CASSQAGGPGEQYF,TGTGCCAGCAGCCAAGCGGGAGGGCCTGGGGAGCAGTACTTC
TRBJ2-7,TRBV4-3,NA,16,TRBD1,CASSQDWTGGSYEQYF,TGCGCCAGCAGCCAAGATTGGACAGGTGGTTCCTACGAGCAGTACTTC
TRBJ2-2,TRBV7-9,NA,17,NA,CASSLPGSGDNTGELFF,TGTGCCAGCAGCTTACCAGGTAGCGGAGACAACACCGGGGAGCTGTTTTTT
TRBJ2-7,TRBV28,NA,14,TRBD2,CASRSSGLDYEQYF,TGTGCCAGCAGGTCTAGCGGATTAGACTACGAGCAGTACTTC
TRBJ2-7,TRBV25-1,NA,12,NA,CASSEQGYEQYF,TGTGCCAGCAGTGAACAGGGATACGAGCAGTACTTC
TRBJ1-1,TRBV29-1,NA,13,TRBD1,CSGGDRVGREAFF,TGCAGCGGGGGGGACAGGGTCGGACGCGAAGCTTTCTTT